This TCR beta chain appears in the sequencing data of a study of cytomegalovirus exposure and HLA in healthy donors. The V and J ends lost 3 bases and 4 bases, in that order; junction bases with no gene match: 15. Looked up from germline, CDR1 is SNHLY and CDR2 is FYNNEI. CDR3 size: 18 residues. Points on this clone: Its antigen is unidentified.

Notes on the study in general: A later analysis linked a missense DCLRE1C variant to TCR beta V- and J-gene trimming. Within the data, a cluster of highly shared sequence variants was likely a sequencing artifact.

PCR amplification relied on 60 Vbeta primers (plus 13 Jbeta primers). Sequencing used immunoSEQ multiplex PCR; TCRdb keeps in-frame clones, though not all of them. Among around 40,000 clones listed, approximately 66% were seen once. The rearrangement joins TRBV2 to TRBJ2-5; 9 bases map to TRBD2. Sequencing was performed on PBMCs. The clonotype comes from a man between 45 and 60 years old in good health and CMV-seropositive. CDR3 in amino acids: CASSDGSPRGGRGETQYF. The CDR3 nucleotides are TGTGCCAGCAGTGACGGGAGCCCGCGGGGGGGCCGAGGAGAGACCCAGTACTTC.